A selection of T cell receptor beta chains follows, all from one sample in a study of tumor-infiltrating lymphocytes in primary liver carcinoma. TCRdb used MiXCR to reprocess the multiplex PCR reads, holding one entry per CDR3 protein. The sample holds just over 20,000 distinct CDR3 sequences, 79% seen once. What was sequenced was liver tumor tissue from sampling region 4. These receptors were obtained from a woman in her 30s with primary liver carcinoma and hepatitis B virus infection. CDR3s include the opening cysteine and the closing phenylalanine or tryptophan. Each record gives: V gene, D gene, J gene, CDR3 protein. D genes are given only for firm matches.

V: TRBV11-2; D: .; J: TRBJ2-2; CDR3: CASSLDRTGELFF
V: TRBV6-5; D: .; J: TRBJ2-7; CDR3: CASGEGVEQYF
V: TRBV6-5; D: .; J: TRBJ2-7; CDR3: CVSSYKGSSSYEQYF
V: TRBV6-5; D: TRBD1; J: TRBJ2-2; CDR3: CASNPRTGLTGELFF
V: TRBV28; D: .; J: TRBJ2-1; CDR3: CANSVRNEQFF
V: TRBV4-3; D: .; J: TRBJ2-7; CDR3: CASNQAVTWGHISYGQYF
V: TRBV6-5; D: .; J: TRBJ2-5; CDR3: CAISTDRELIQYF
V: TRBV28; D: TRBD2; J: TRBJ2-3; CDR3: CASSPETSWRSTDMQYF
V: TRBV6-2/TRBV6-3; D: TRBD1; J: TRBJ1-1; CDR3: CASSYTNRGTEASF
V: TRBV11-2; D: .; J: TRBJ2-7; CDR3: CASNPGNTYEQHF
V: TRBV13; D: TRBD2; J: TRBJ2-1; CDR3: CASSSSGRAVNEQFF
V: TRBV11-2; D: .; J: TRBJ2-3; CDR3: CASSPSETPSTDMQYF